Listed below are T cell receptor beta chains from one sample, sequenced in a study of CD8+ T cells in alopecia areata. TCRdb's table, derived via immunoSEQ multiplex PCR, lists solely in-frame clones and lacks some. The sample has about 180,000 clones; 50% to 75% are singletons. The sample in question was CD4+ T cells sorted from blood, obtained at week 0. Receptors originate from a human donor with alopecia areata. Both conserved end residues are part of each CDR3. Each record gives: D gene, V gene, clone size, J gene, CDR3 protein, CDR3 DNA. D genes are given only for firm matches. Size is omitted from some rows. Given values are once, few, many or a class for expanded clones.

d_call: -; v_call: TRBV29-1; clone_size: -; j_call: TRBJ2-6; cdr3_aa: CSVDASSGANVLTF; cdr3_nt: TGCAGCGTTGACGCAAGCTCTGGGGCCAACGTCCTGACTTTC
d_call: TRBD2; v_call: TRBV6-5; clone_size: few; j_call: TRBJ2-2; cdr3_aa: CASSYQRGGTAGELFF; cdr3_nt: TGTGCCAGCAGTTACCAGCGGGGGGGTACCGCCGGGGAGCTGTTTTTT
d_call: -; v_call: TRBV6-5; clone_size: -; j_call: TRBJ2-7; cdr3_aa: CASSSPTTEQYF; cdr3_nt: TGTGCCAGCAGTTCCCCGACCACCGAGCAGTACTTC
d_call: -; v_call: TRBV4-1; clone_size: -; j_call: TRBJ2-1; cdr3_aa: CASSQEPRAYNEQFF; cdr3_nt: TGCGCCAGCAGCCAAGAGCCTCGGGCCTACAATGAGCAGTTCTTC
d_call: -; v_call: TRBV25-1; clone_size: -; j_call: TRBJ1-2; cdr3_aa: CASMAGRGGYTF; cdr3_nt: TGTGCCAGCATGGCAGGGCGAGGTGGCTACACCTTC
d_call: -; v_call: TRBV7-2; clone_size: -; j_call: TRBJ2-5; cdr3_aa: CASSPNQETQYF; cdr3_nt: TGTGCCAGCAGCCCCAACCAAGAGACCCAGTACTTC
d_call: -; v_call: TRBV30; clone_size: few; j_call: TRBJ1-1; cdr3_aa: CAWSLDRNTEAFF; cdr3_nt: TGTGCCTGGAGTTTAGACAGGAACACTGAAGCTTTCTTT
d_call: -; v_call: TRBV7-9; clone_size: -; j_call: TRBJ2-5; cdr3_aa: CASSRETGSLQETQYF; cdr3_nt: TGTGCCAGCAGCCGGGAGACAGGGTCCCTACAAGAGACCCAGTACTTC
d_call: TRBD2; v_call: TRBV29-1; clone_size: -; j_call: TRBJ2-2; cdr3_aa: CSVSLAGGLTGELFF; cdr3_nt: TGCAGCGTGTCACTAGCGGGGGGGCTAACCGGGGAGCTGTTTTTT
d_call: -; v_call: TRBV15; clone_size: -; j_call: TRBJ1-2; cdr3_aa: CATSRDSDLGYGYTF; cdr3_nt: TGTGCCACCAGCAGAGATAGCGACCTCGGCTATGGCTACACCTTC
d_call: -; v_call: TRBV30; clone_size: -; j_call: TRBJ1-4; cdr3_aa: CAWSVRAGEKLFF; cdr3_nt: TGTGCCTGGAGTGTACGAGCAGGTGAAAAACTGTTTTTT
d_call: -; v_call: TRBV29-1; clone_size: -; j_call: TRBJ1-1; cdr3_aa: CSVSVHRGTEAFF; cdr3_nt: TGCAGCGTTTCTGTCCACCGGGGCACTGAAGCTTTCTTT
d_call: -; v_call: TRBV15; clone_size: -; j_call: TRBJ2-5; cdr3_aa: CATSRTTGFQETQYF; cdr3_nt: TGTGCCACCAGCAGAACCACAGGATTTCAAGAGACCCAGTACTTC
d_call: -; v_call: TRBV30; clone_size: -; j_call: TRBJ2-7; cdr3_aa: CAWSRSYEQYF; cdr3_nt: TGTGCCTGGAGTCGCTCCTACGAGCAGTACTTC
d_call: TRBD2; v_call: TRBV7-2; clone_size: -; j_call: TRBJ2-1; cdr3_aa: CASSLDGASGVLGEQFF; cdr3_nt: TGTGCCAGCAGCTTAGATGGGGCTAGCGGGGTGTTGGGTGAGCAGTTCTTC
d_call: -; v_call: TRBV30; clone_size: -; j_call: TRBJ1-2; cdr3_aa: CACSTVTFGYTF; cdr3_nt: TGTGCCTGTTCGACAGTCACCTTTGGCTACACCTTC
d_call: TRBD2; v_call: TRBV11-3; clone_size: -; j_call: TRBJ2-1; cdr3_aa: CASSYSDPLAGDNYNEQFF; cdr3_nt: TGTGCCAGCAGTTATTCGGACCCTCTAGCGGGGGATAACTACAATGAGCAGTTCTTC
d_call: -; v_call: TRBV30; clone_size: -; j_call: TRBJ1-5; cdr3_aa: CAWSPGRNQPQHF; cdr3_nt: TGTGCCTGGAGTCCTGGTCGCAATCAGCCCCAGCATTTT
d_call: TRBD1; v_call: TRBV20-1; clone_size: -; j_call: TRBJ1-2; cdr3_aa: CSATGQGVCTF; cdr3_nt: TGCAGTGCAACCGGACAGGGGGTATGCACCTTC
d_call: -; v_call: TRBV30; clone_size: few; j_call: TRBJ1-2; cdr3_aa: CAGPGTQYGYTF; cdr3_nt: TGTGCCGGACCCGGGACTCAGTATGGCTACACCTTC
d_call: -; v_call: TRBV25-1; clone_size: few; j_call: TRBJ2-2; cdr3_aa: CASNGGAGELFF; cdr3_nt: TGTGCCAGCAATGGGGGCGCCGGGGAGCTGTTTTTT
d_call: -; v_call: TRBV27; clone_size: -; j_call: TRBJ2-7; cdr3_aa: CASSSGPPRYEQYF; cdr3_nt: TGTGCCAGCAGTTCGGGCCCCCCTCGCTACGAGCAGTACTTC
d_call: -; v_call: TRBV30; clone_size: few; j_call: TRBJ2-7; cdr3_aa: CAWSREAESYEQYF; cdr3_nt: TGTGCCTGGAGTCGGGAAGCGGAGAGCTACGAGCAGTACTTC
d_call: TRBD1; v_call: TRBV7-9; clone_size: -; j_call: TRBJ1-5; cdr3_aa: CASSSKGDRGHSSNQPQHF; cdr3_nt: TGTGCCAGCAGCTCTAAGGGGGACAGGGGGCACTCTAGCAATCAGCCCCAGCATTTT
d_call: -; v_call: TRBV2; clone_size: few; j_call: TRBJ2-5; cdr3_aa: CASRSGYQETQYF; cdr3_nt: TGTGCCAGCAGAAGCGGGTATCAAGAGACCCAGTACTTC
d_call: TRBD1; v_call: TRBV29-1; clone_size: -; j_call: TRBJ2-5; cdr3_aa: CSVGGQGKQETQYF; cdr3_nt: TGCAGCGTTGGTGGACAGGGGAAACAAGAGACCCAGTACTTC
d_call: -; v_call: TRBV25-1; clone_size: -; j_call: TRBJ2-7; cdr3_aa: CASAVQYEQYF; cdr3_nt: TGTGCCAGCGCTGTCCAGTACGAGCAGTACTTC
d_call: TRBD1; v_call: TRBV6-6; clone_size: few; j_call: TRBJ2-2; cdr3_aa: CASSFRDRGSVGELFF; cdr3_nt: TGTGCCAGCAGTTTCCGGGACAGGGGTTCGGTCGGGGAGCTGTTTTTT
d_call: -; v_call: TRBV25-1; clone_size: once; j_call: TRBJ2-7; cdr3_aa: CASRLDGPQYF; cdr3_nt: TGTGCCAGTAGATTGGACGGACCGCAGTACTTC
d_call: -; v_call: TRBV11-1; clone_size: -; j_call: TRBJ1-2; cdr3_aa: CASSRRILDGYTF; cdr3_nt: TGTGCCAGCAGCCGACGAATCCTAGATGGCTACACCTTC
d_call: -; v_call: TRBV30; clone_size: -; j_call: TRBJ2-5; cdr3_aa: CAWSARGILETQYF; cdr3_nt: TGTGCCTGGAGTGCCAGGGGAATCTTGGAGACCCAGTACTTC
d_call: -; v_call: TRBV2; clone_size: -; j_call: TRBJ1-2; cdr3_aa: CATSGTASGFYGYTF; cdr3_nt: TGTGCCACTTCTGGAACAGCCTCCGGCTTTTATGGCTACACCTTC
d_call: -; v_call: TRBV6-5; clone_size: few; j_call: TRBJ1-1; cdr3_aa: CASSSVNTEAFF; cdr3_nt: TGTGCCAGCAGTTCAGTGAACACTGAAGCTTTCTTT
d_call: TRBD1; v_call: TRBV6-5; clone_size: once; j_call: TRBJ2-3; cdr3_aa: CASSHGQGADTQYF; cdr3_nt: TGTGCCAGCAGTCACGGACAGGGAGCGGATACGCAGTATTTT
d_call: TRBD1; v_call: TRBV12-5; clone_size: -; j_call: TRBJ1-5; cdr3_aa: CASGLVQGGQPQHF; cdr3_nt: TGTGCTAGTGGTTTGGTACAGGGGGGACAGCCCCAGCATTTT
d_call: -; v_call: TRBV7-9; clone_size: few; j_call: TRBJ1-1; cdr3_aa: CASSLGVWGMNTEAFF; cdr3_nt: TGTGCCAGCAGCTTAGGGGTCTGGGGCATGAACACTGAAGCTTTCTTT
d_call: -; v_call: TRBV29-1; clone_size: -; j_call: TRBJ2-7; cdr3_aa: CSVGRRGSNYGEQYF; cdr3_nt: TGCAGCGTGGGCCGGAGGGGATCGAACTACGGCGAGCAGTACTTC
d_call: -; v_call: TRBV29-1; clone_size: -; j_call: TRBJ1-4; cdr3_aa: CSVGRNEKLFF; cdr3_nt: TGCAGCGTTGGTCGAAATGAAAAACTGTTTTTT
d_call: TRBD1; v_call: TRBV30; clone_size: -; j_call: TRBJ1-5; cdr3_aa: CAWSARAGQGNQPQHF; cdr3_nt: TGTGCCTGGAGTGCCCGCGCGGGACAGGGGAATCAGCCCCAGCATTTT
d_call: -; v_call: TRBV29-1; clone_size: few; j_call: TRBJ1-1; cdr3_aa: CSVEARAEATEAFF; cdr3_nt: TGCAGCGTTGAGGCCCGTGCGGAGGCAACTGAAGCTTTCTTT
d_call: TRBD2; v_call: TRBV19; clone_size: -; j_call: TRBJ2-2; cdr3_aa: CASRRTSGSKDTGELFF; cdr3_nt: TGTGCCAGTAGGAGGACTAGCGGCTCGAAGGACACCGGGGAGCTGTTTTTT
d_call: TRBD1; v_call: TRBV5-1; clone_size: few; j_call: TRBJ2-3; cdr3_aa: CASSLEGQGTDTQYF; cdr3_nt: TGCGCCAGCAGCTTGGAGGGACAGGGAACAGATACGCAGTATTTT
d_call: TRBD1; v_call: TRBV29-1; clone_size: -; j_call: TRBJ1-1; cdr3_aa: CSVGWGTGDTEAFF; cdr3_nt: TGCAGCGTTGGTTGGGGGACAGGGGACACTGAAGCTTTCTTT
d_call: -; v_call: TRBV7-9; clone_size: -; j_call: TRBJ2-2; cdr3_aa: CASSPTPGGELFF; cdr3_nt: TGTGCCAGCAGCCCGACGCCCGGCGGGGAGCTGTTTTTT
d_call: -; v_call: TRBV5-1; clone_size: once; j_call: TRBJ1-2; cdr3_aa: CASKNTAGYGYTF; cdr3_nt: TGCGCCAGCAAGAACACCGCGGGGTATGGCTACACCTTC
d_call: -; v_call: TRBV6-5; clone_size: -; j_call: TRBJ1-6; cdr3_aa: CASSYDTGIHF; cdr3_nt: TGTGCCAGCAGTTACGATACGGGGATCCACTTT
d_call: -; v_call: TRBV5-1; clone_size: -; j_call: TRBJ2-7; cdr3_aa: CASSANAGSSYEQYF; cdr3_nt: TGCGCCAGCAGCGCAAATGCAGGGAGCTCCTACGAGCAGTACTTC
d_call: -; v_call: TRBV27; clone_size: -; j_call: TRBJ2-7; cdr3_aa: CASSSMIPLRHSSYEQYF; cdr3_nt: TGTGCCAGCAGTTCCATGATTCCGCTGAGACATAGCTCCTACGAGCAGTACTTC
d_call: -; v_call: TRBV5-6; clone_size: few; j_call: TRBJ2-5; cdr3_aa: CASGFRFRVWDEETQYF; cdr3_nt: TGTGCCAGCGGCTTCCGCTTCAGGGTATGGGATGAAGAGACCCAGTACTTC
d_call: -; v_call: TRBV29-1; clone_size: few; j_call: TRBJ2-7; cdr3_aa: CSVAPTTGGTTYEQYF; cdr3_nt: TGCAGCGTTGCTCCGACGACGGGGGGCACCACCTACGAGCAGTACTTC
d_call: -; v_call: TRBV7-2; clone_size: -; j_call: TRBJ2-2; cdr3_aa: CASSIDPKGGELFF; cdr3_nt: TGTGCCAGCAGCATAGACCCTAAGGGCGGGGAGCTGTTTTTT
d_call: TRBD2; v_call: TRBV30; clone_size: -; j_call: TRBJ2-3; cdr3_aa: CAWSDSSGWVDTQYF; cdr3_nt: TGTGCCTGGAGTGACTCTAGCGGGTGGGTAGATACGCAGTATTTT
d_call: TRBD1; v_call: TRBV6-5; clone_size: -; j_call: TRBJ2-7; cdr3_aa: CASSSTGHYEQYF; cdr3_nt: TGTGCCAGCAGTTCGACAGGGCACTACGAGCAGTACTTC
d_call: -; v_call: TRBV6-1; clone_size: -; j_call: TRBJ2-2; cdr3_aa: CASKRGDTGELFF; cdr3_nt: TGTGCCAGCAAAAGGGGGGACACCGGGGAGCTGTTTTTT